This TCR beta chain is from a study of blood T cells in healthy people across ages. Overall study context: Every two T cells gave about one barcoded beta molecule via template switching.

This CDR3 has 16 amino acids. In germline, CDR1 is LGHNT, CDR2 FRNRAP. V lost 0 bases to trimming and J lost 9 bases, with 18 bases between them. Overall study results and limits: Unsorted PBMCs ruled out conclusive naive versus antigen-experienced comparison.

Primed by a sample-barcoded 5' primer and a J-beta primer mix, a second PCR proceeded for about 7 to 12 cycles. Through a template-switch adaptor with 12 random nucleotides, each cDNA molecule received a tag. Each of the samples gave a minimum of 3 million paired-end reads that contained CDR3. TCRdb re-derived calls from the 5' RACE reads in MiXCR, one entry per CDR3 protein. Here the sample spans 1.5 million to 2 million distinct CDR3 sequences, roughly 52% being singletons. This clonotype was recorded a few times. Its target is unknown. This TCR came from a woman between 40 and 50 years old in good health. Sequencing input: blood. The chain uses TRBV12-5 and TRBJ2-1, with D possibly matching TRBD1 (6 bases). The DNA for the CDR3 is TGTGCTAGTGGTTTGGTACTGAGGGGCCGAGGGGGTGAGCAGTTCTTC. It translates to CASGLVLRGRGGEQFF.